These 29 T cell receptor beta chains were all obtained from the same sample, sequenced in a study of cytomegalovirus exposure and HLA in healthy donors. The PCR was carried out with 60 Vbeta primers and 13 Jbeta primers. TCRdb's table, derived via immunoSEQ multiplex PCR, lists solely in-frame clones and lacks some. The sample has 150,000 to 200,000 clones, approximately 82% seen once; the top ten hold around 1.2%. The specimen was PBMCs. The receptors here all came from a girl aged 2 to 10 in good health and CMV-seropositive.

This clone was found once. This chain connects TRBV5-1 to TRBJ2-7, with 14 bases fitting TRBD2. There are 15 residues in the CDR3. Germline lookup yields CDR1 SGHRS and CDR2 YFSETQ. Trimming at V came to 3 bases and at J to 2 bases, leaving 1 base not matched to a gene. CDR3 loop: CASSWGLAGAYEQYF. CDR3 bases: TGCGCCAGCAGCTGGGGACTAGCGGGAGCCTACGAGCAGTACTTC.

In nucleotides, the CDR3 is TGTGCCACCCTATCCGAGGGTCGTGGGGAGCAGTACTTC. Its translation: CATLSEGRGEQYF. V and J are TRBV5-8 and TRBJ2-7; TRBD2 is a possible D gene (5 bases). Germline V gives CDR1 SGHTS, CDR2 YDEGEE. The V and J ends lost 9 bases and 7 bases respectively, with 20 bases between them. The CDR3 covers 13 residues.

The V gene is TRBV7-3, the J gene TRBJ2-1; unclear D gene. Trimming removed 3 bases from V and 6 bases from J, with 9 bases in between. Germline loops: CDR1 SGHTA, CDR2 FQGTGA. This CDR3 has 13 amino acids. Written as DNA, the CDR3 is TGTGCCAGCAGCTTTGGGCTGAGCAATGAGCAGTTCTTC. This codes for CASSFGLSNEQFF.

The rearrangement uses TRBV2 and TRBJ2-3, with 12 bases lining up with TRBD1. The CDR3 runs 16 residues. The germline V gene has CDR1 SNHLY and CDR2 FYNNEI. J was trimmed by 5 bases and V by 6 bases; bases with no gene match: 9. The CDR3: CASSPPRDRGRDTQYF. The CDR3 DNA follows: TGTGCCAGCAGCCCACCCCGGGACAGGGGGCGAGATACGCAGTATTTT. The full variable domain, in which reference TRBV2 and TRBJ2-3 provide the parts outside the CDR3, is EPEVTQTPSHQVTQMGQEVILRCVPISNHLYFYWYRQILGQKVEFLVSFYNNEISEKSEIFDDQFSVERPDGSNFTLKIRSTKLEDSAMYFCASSPPRDRGRDTQYFGPGTRLTVL.

This chain connects TRBV4-2 to TRBJ1-1, with 7 bases aligning to TRBD1. The CDR3 loop spans 15 amino acids. The germline gives CDR1 LGHNA, CDR2 YNFKEQ. Unmatched junction bases numbered 8, after V lost 5 bases and J lost 2 bases. The CDR3 DNA is TGTGCCAGCAGCTTAATGAGACAGGGAAACACTGAAGCTTTCTTT. Encoded protein: CASSLMRQGNTEAFF.

In this sample, this clone turned up once. V and J are TRBV28 and TRBJ2-1; D unclear. This CDR3 spans 16 amino acids. Trimming shortened V by 2 bases and J by 0 bases, and 11 bases separated the two germline ends. CDR1 is MDHEN and CDR2 is SYDVKM in the germline V gene. DNA of the CDR3: TGTGCCAGCAGTTTAAGTTCGGCTAGCTCCTACAATGAGCAGTTCTTC. This codes for CASSLSSASSYNEQFF.

The chain carries TRBV2 and TRBJ1-1, with D maybe TRBD1 (6 bases). The CDR3 covers 15 residues. With 3 bases removed from V and 2 bases from J, the gap between germline ends came to 13 bases. CDR1 is SNHLY and CDR2 is FYNNEI in the germline V gene. CDR3 bases: TGTGCCAGCAGTGAGGAACAGGGCTACAACACTGAAGCTTTCTTT. It is translated as CASSEEQGYNTEAFF.

The chain combines TRBV5-1 with TRBJ2-1; TRBD2 agrees at 9 bases. Germline-derived CDR1 and CDR2 are SGHRS and YFSETQ. Trimming took 3 bases from V and 7 from J; bases not matched to a gene: 8. The CDR3 is made up of 15 amino acids. The CDR3 region is CASSSLAGVGNEQFF. The CDR3 DNA sequence: TGCGCCAGCAGCTCTTTAGCGGGAGTGGGGAATGAGCAGTTCTTC.

In the case of this clone: Relative to the germline gene, one junction end is altered; a read error may explain this. V and J are TRBV11-2 and TRBJ2-7, with 11 bases identical to TRBD2. CDR1 is SGHAT, CDR2 FQNNGV, per germline. This CDR3 spans 12 amino acids. CDR3 bases: TGCGGTTCTAGCGGGAGGAACAACGAGCAGTACTTC. Translated, it gives CGSSGRNNEQYF.

This clone was counted a single time. The CDR3 loop is CASSLVLAGGHEQFF. The CDR3 DNA reads TGCGCCAGCAGCTTGGTACTAGCGGGAGGCCATGAGCAGTTCTTC. The chain couples TRBV5-1 to TRBJ2-1, with 12 bases that match TRBD2. Germline V lookup: CDR1 SGHRS, CDR2 YFSETQ. The CDR3 contains 15 residues. V lost 0 bases to trimming and J lost 8 bases; unmatched junction nucleotides: 3.

V usage is TRBV7-8 and J usage is TRBJ2-1, with 8 bases fitting TRBD2. CDR3 length: 15 residues. In germline, CDR1 is SGHVS, CDR2 FQNEAQ. Losses at the gene ends were 4 bases for V and 9 bases for J; bases not matched to a gene: 11. The CDR3 DNA reads TGTGCCAGCAGCTCCCCTACCTTAGCGGGGAGTGAGCAGTTCTTC. Protein product: CASSSPTLAGSEQFF.

In nucleotides, the CDR3 is TGTGCCAGCAGTGACTCGCAACCGGGACTAAAGTACGAGCAGTACTTC. This encodes CASSDSQPGLKYEQYF. This chain uses TRBV6-4 with TRBJ2-7; 7 nucleotides match TRBD2. CDR3 length equals 16 residues. Per the germline V gene, CDR1 is MRHNA and CDR2 is SNTAGT. The ends lost 0 bases at V and 4 bases at J; junction bases unmatched: 9.

CDR3 sequence: CASSPRGLASNEQFF. CDR3 DNA: TGTGCCAGCAGTCCCAGGGGACTAGCGTCCAATGAGCAGTTCTTC. V gene TRBV5-4 combines with J gene TRBJ2-1; TRBD2 matches at 10 bases. J lost 6 bases, V lost 5 bases, and 8 bases had no gene match. Germline CDR1 SGHNT, CDR2 YYREEE (reference sequence). This CDR3 spans 15 amino acids.

The chain couples TRBV9 to TRBJ1-1; no reliable D call. Between the trimmed V and J ends, which lost 0 bases and 2 bases, there was a span of 5 bases. Germline loops: CDR1 SGDLS, CDR2 YYNGEE. The CDR3 is made up of 13 amino acids. The CDR3 DNA reads TGTGCCAGCAGCGTAGAATTAAACACTGAAGCTTTCTTT. This sequence encodes CASSVELNTEAFF.

The chain has TRBV5-1 and TRBJ1-6; D is ambiguous. This CDR3 region has 14 residues. The V gene lost 8 bases and the J gene lost 1 base, with 10 bases spanning the gap. Germline V gene sequence: CDR1 SGHRS, CDR2 YFSETQ. The CDR3 is CARGRESYNSPLHF. The CDR3, as DNA: TGCGCCAGGGGAAGGGAGTCCTATAATTCACCCCTCCACTTT. The full variable domain, with the rest looked up from reference TRBV5-1 and TRBJ1-6, is KAGVTQTPRYLIKTRGQQVTLSCSPISGHRSVSWYQQTPGQGLQFLFEYFSETQRNKGNFPGRFSGRQFSNSRSEMNVSTLELGDSALYLCARGRESYNSPLHFGNGTRLTVT.

A single count supports this clone. This CDR3 is CSVVVSDSYTF. The CDR3 DNA reads TGCAGCGTTGTTGTTTCGGACAGCTACACCTTC. V and J are TRBV29-1 and TRBJ1-2; TRBD1 is a possible D gene (5 bases). CDR3 size: 11 residues. Germline CDR1 SQVTM, CDR2 ANQGSEA. V was pared by 4 bases and J by 9 bases, with 12 bases between.

V usage is TRBV7-3 and J usage is TRBJ1-1; TRBD1 matches at 7 bases. The germline V gene encodes CDR1 SGHTA and CDR2 FQGTGA. CDR3 length: 15 amino acids. V dropped 0 bases and J dropped 3; count of bases not matched to a gene: 4. DNA of the CDR3: TGTGCCAGCAGCTTAACAGACAGGGACGACACTGAAGCTTTCTTT. The encoded protein is CASSLTDRDDTEAFF. Filled out from reference TRBV7-3 and TRBJ1-1, the complete variable domain reads GAGVSQTPSNKVTEKGKYVELRCDPISGHTALYWYRQSLGQGPEFLIYFQGTGAADDSGLPNDRFFAVRPEGSVSTLKIQRTERGDSAVYLCASSLTDRDDTEAFFGQGTRLTVV.

The rearrangement links TRBV27 to TRBJ2-1, with TRBD2 as a possible D gene (6 bases). The CDR3 sequence is 15 residues long. Looked up from germline, CDR1 is MNHEY and CDR2 is SMNVEV (reference sequence). Trimming stripped 7 bases from V and 7 bases from J, with 20 bases between. The CDR3 here is CASTSEGTDYNEQFF. For the CDR3, the DNA is TGTGCCAGCACTAGCGAAGGGACGGATTATAATGAGCAGTTCTTC.

The chain has TRBV5-4 and TRBJ2-7, with 7 bases aligning to TRBD1. Germline V gene data show CDR1 as SGHNT and CDR2 as YYREEE (reference sequence). There are 13 residues in the CDR3. V lost 4 bases and J lost 6; bases outside the gene matches: 7. CDR3 DNA: TGTGCCAGCAGCGGATTCACAGGGGCCGAGCAGTACTTC. Encoded protein: CASSGFTGAEQYF.

The chain combines TRBV14 with TRBJ2-6; D call uncertain. CDR3 size: 18 residues. Trimming took off 4 bases at V and 0 bases at J, with 16 bases between the two ends. Germline CDR1 and CDR2: SGHDN and FVKESK. CDR3 sequence reads: CASSPPHRKHSGANVLTF. The CDR3 nucleotides read TGTGCCAGCAGCCCACCACACAGAAAACACTCTGGGGCCAACGTCCTGACTTTC.

V usage is TRBV30 and J usage is TRBJ2-3; 9 bases match TRBD1. The CDR3 runs to 16 residues. The V segment lost 0 bases and the J segment 3 bases; nucleotides outside the gene matches: 7. Germline CDR1 is GTSNPN and CDR2 is SVGIG (reference sequence). CDR3 protein: CAWSVHSGTGTDTQYF. The CDR3 DNA follows: TGTGCCTGGAGTGTACACTCAGGGACAGGGACAGATACGCAGTATTTT.

This clone was detected only once. This chain uses TRBV13 with TRBJ1-1, with D possibly being TRBD1 (6 bases). Germline values: CDR1 PRHDT, CDR2 FYEKMQ (reference sequence). The V end was cut by 0 bases, the J end by 4 bases, with 9 bases between. This CDR3 is 14 amino acids long. The CDR3 here is CASSLGQGITEAFF. The CDR3 bases are TGTGCCAGCAGCTTAGGACAGGGAATCACTGAAGCTTTCTTT.

The chain recombines TRBV27 with TRBJ2-1; TRBD1 might be the D (5 bases). The CDR3 sequence is 20 residues long. Germline V gene data show CDR1 as MNHEY and CDR2 as SMNVEV (reference sequence). The V end lost 7 bases, the J end lost 0 bases, and 28 bases lay between the germline ends. CDR3 residues: CASILGRRPGLITSYNEQFF. The CDR3, as DNA: TGTGCCAGCATCCTGGGGCGTCGGCCGGGCTTAATCACCTCCTACAATGAGCAGTTCTTC.

The chain couples TRBV7-9 to TRBJ1-4, with 8 nucleotides matching TRBD1. The CDR3 runs to 15 residues. Trimming removed 1 base from V and 5 bases from J; junction bases left unmatched: 3. Germline CDR1 SEHNR, CDR2 FQNEAQ (reference sequence). CDR3 protein: CASSLVAGGNEKLFF. Here the CDR3 DNA reads TGTGCCAGCAGCTTAGTCGCAGGGGGCAATGAAAAACTGTTTTTT.

The chain couples TRBV6-1 to TRBJ1-1; 8 nucleotides line up with TRBD1. Trimming removed 2 bases from V and 5 bases from J; junction bases left unmatched: 13. Germline CDR1 and CDR2: MNHNS and SASEGT. This CDR3 has 17 amino acids. The DNA for the CDR3 is TGTGCCAGCAGTGAAAGCTCCGGACAGGGAAGTTATACTGAAGCTTTCTTT. This gives the protein CASSESSGQGSYTEAFF.

V gene TRBV7-3 combines with J gene TRBJ1-2; tentative D call: TRBD1 (5 bases). Germline V lookup: CDR1 SGHTA, CDR2 FQGTGA. The CDR3 extends over 13 amino acids. The ends were cut back, 2 bases at V and 8 bases at J, with 12 bases in the middle. The CDR3 bases are TGTGCCAGCAGCTTAGAGAGCGGGGGAGGCTACACCTTC. Amino acids: CASSLESGGGYTF.

This chain links TRBV7-2 with TRBJ2-1; 8 bases are a match to TRBD2. Unmatched junction bases numbered 9, after V lost 5 bases and J lost 3 bases. The CDR3 sequence is 16 residues long. CDR1 and CDR2 from the germline V gene are SGHTA and FQGNSA. The CDR3 is CASSAGMSGSYNEQFF. CDR3 coding DNA: TGTGCCAGCAGCGCGGGGATGAGCGGGAGCTACAATGAGCAGTTCTTC.

V usage is TRBV5-4 and J usage is TRBJ1-2, with 7 bases aligning to TRBD1. Germline CDR1 reads SGHNT; CDR2 reads YYREEE (reference sequence). The length of the CDR3 is 14 residues. The ends lost 4 bases at V and 5 bases at J; junction bases unmatched: 8. CDR3: CASSIDRESYGYTF. CDR3 nucleotides: TGTGCCAGCAGCATCGACAGGGAGAGTTATGGCTACACCTTC.

The rearrangement links TRBV4-1 to TRBJ2-7, with 7 bases aligning to TRBD2. After removal of 4 bases from V and 3 bases from J, the junction contained 15 bases not matched to a gene. The length of the CDR3 is 17 residues. Germline lookup yields CDR1 MGHRA and CDR2 YSYEKL. In nucleotides, the CDR3 is TGCGCCAGCAGCCTGGGTGGGTTAAGCGGGACTAACTACGAGCAGTACTTC. Translated, it gives CASSLGGLSGTNYEQYF.